This T cell receptor (beta chain) was sequenced in a study of T cell repertoires in cytomegalovirus infection. This clonotype was recorded a few times. The antigen is undetermined. TCRdb analysed the reads with MiXCR anew, one entry per CDR3 protein. The sample yields about 360,000 distinct CDR3 sequences, approximately 18% seen once. Trimming took 3 bases from V and 6 from J, leaving 12 bases between them. This CDR3 is built from 14 residues. The study, taken as a whole, reports: The ex vivo response showed dominance by HLA-C-restricted CMV-specific TCR beta clonotypes.

The sequenced sample consisted of PBMCs. The TCR comes from a human donor in good health (CMV status not recorded). Some clones in this sample may be carry-over from other donors' samples. This sequence joins TRBV12-3 or TRBV12-4 and TRBJ2-1, with D perhaps TRBD2 (5 bases). Written as DNA, the CDR3 is TGTGCCAGCAGTTTGTCCACCAGCGGCAATGAGCAGTTCTTC. This gives the protein CASSLSTSGNEQFF.